The 8 T cell receptor beta chains in this list originate from one sample, sequenced in a study of cytomegalovirus exposure and HLA in healthy donors. This PCR relied on a set of 60 Vbeta primers and 13 Jbeta primers. Generated by immunoSEQ multiplex PCR, the TCRdb table keeps only in-frame clones and is missing some. Of about 160,000 clones listed, around 83% are singletons. The sample comprised PBMCs. These receptors came from a man in his forties or fifties in good health and CMV-seropositive.

In its sample, this clone was seen once. The V and J genes are TRBV5-1 and TRBJ1-1; a weak D match, TRBD1 (6 bases). The V gene's germline CDR1 is SGHRS and CDR2 YFSETQ. Trimming took off 5 bases at V and 1 base at J, with 12 bases between the two ends. The length of the CDR3 is 14 residues. The CDR3 DNA reads TGCGCCAGCAGTCTCGCGGGGGCGAACACTGAAGCTTTCTTT. Translating it yields CASSLAGANTEAFF.

This clone came up a few times. The V call is TRBV15, the J call TRBJ1-2; weak D call: TRBD1 (5 bases). Trimming took 2 bases from V and 2 from J, leaving 15 bases between them. Germline V gene data show CDR1 as LNHNV and CDR2 as YYDKDF (reference sequence). The CDR3 runs to 16 residues. CDR3 loop: CATSRFGGESNYGYTF. DNA for the CDR3: TGTGCCACCAGCAGATTTGGAGGGGAAAGCAACTATGGCTACACCTTC.

The chain links TRBV18 to TRBJ1-2; 9 bases line up with TRBD1. After removal of 3 bases from V and 8 bases from J, the junction contained 7 bases not matched to a gene. The CDR3 has 14 residues. From germline, CDR1 is KGHSH and CDR2 LQKENI. As DNA, the CDR3 is TGTGCCAGCTCACCGGGGACAGGGAGAATAGGCTACACCTTC. It translates to CASSPGTGRIGYTF.

The rearrangement joins TRBV2 to TRBJ2-7; a weak D match, TRBD1 (5 bases). CDR3 length equals 13 residues. CDR1 is SNHLY, CDR2 FYNNEI, per germline. Trimming took off 8 bases at V and 3 bases at J, with 14 bases between the two ends. CDR3 amino acids: CASQTQGNYEQYF. The CDR3 nucleotides are TGTGCCAGCCAGACCCAGGGCAACTACGAGCAGTACTTC.

This clone was seen just once. The chain uses TRBV6-1 and TRBJ1-1; 10 nucleotides line up with TRBD1. This CDR3 spans 15 amino acids. The junction had 6 bases not matched to a gene; V was cut back by 4 bases and J by 4 bases. The germline CDR1 and CDR2 sequences are MNHNS and SASEGT. The CDR3 reads CASSGQGARSTEAFF. The CDR3 DNA sequence: TGTGCCAGCAGTGGACAGGGGGCGCGGAGCACTGAAGCTTTCTTT.

This chain uses TRBV6-5 with TRBJ2-6; perhaps TRBD2 as D (5 bases). The V gene's germline CDR1 is MNHEY and CDR2 SVGAGI. The CDR3 totals 16 residues. Trimming pared 0 bases from V and 0 bases from J, leaving 6 bases between. The CDR3 is CASSYSGSSGANVLTF. CDR3 coding DNA: TGTGCCAGCAGTTACTCGGGGAGCTCTGGGGCCAACGTCCTGACTTTC.

The V call is TRBV19, the J call TRBJ2-2; TRBD2 matches 13 bases. The V gene's germline CDR1 is LNHDA and CDR2 SQIVND (reference sequence). Unmatched junction bases numbered 8, after V lost 7 bases and J lost 0 bases. The CDR3 totals 18 residues. In DNA form, the CDR3 reads TGTGCCAGTACCTCGGGACTAGCGGGAACCGCGAACACCGGGGAGCTGTTTTTT. It is translated as CASTSGLAGTANTGELFF.

The V call is TRBV7-9, the J call TRBJ1-2, with 12 bases aligning to TRBD1. Germline-derived CDR1 and CDR2 are SEHNR and FQNEAQ (reference sequence). The ends lost 8 bases at V and 4 bases at J; junction bases unmatched: 2. This CDR3 contains 13 residues. CDR3 protein: CASGTGGVYGYTF. As DNA, the CDR3 is TGTGCCAGCGGGACAGGGGGCGTCTATGGCTACACCTTC.